The clone carrying this T cell receptor beta chain was seen more than once but under ten times. Its antigen is not identified. The sample originates from a study of identical twins. General study points: The study reached conclusions through statistical analysis that was cross-sectional, not following the same donors.

TCRdb reprocessed the 5' RACE reads with MiXCR, giving one entry per CDR3 protein. This sample has 1.5 million to 2 million distinct CDR3 sequences; around 29% occur once, and the top ten carry over 0.25%. The CDR3 is 18 residues long. Per the germline V gene, CDR1 is DFQATT and CDR2 is SNEGSKA (reference sequence). V lost 0 bases to trimming and J lost 4 bases; unmatched junction nucleotides: 10. This chain links TRBV20-1 with TRBJ1-6, with 9 nucleotides matching TRBD1. This sequence originates from a newborn girl in good health. Sequenced: cord blood. The CDR3: CSARDSRTGVWYNSPLHF. The CDR3 DNA reads TGCAGTGCTAGAGACTCAAGGACAGGGGTTTGGTATAATTCACCCCTCCACTTT.